Presented here are 23 T cell receptor beta chains from one specimen sequenced in a study of cytomegalovirus exposure and HLA in healthy donors. Assay: immunoSEQ multiplex PCR; the TCRdb copy retains only in-frame clones and omits some. The table shows some 98,000 clones, with around 85% occurring only once. Source material: PBMCs. The receptor source for this set is a young woman in good health and CMV-seronegative.

The CDR3 DNA reads TGTGCCAGCAGGGACCCAGGGAAAGGGATGAACACTGAAGCTTTCTTT. This sequence encodes CASRDPGKGMNTEAFF. The chain employs TRBV6-6 and TRBJ1-1; TRBD1 might be the D (5 bases). Trimming took 6 bases from V and 0 from J, leaving 17 bases between them. Per germline, CDR1 MNHNY and CDR2 SVGAGI (reference sequence). The CDR3 runs 16 residues.

A few counts support this clone. This chain joins TRBV2 and TRBJ2-2, with D maybe TRBD1 (5 bases). Deletions cut 7 bases from V and 7 bases from J, with 7 bases between. The CDR3 sequence is 11 residues long. Germline CDR1 reads SNHLY; CDR2 reads FYNNEI. DNA for the CDR3: TGTGCCAGCACCCAGGGCGGGGAGCTGTTTTTT. Translating gives CASTQGGELFF.

The rearrangement joins TRBV7-8 to TRBJ2-7, with D unclear. Germline lookup yields CDR1 SGHVS and CDR2 FQNEAQ. V was pared by 5 bases and J by 2 bases, with 25 bases between. The CDR3 consists of 18 residues. The CDR3 region is CASSHYHPTTRLTYEQYF. In nucleotides, the CDR3 is TGTGCCAGCAGCCACTACCATCCAACTACCCGCCTCACCTACGAGCAGTACTTC.

The chain's CDR3 is CSVAGGRGSNQPQHF. In nucleotides, the CDR3 is TGCAGCGTGGCAGGGGGCAGGGGAAGCAATCAGCCCCAGCATTTT. This chain uses TRBV29-1 with TRBJ1-5; TRBD1 aligns across 8 bases. The CDR3 is 15 amino acids. Germline assignment: CDR1 SQVTM and CDR2 ANQGSEA. Trimming took 6 bases from V and 1 from J; bases not matched to a gene: 8.

This clone was picked up a small number of times. The chain recombines TRBV29-1 with TRBJ2-3; tentatively, D is TRBD2 (6 bases). Germline V CDR1 and CDR2: SQVTM, ANQGSEA. CDR3 size: 12 residues. Trimming took 7 bases from V and 4 from J, leaving 12 bases between them. The DNA of the CDR3 is TGCAGCGCCCCGGGACTCCCAGATACGCAGTATTTT. As protein: CSAPGLPDTQYF.

This chain connects TRBV11-1 to TRBJ2-7; 10 nucleotides line up with TRBD1. CDR1 and CDR2 (germline): SGHAT, FQDESV (reference sequence). Trimming cost V 3 bases and J 0 bases; bases outside gene matches: 2. The CDR3 loop spans 15 amino acids. CDR3 in amino acids: CASSFGTGDSYEQYF. In DNA, the CDR3 is TGTGCCAGCAGCTTCGGGACAGGGGACTCCTACGAGCAGTACTTC.

The J gene is TRBJ1-2, the V gene TRBV27, with 10 bases matching TRBD1. Germline-derived CDR1 and CDR2 are MNHEY and SMNVEV (reference sequence). The CDR3 runs to 15 residues. Trimming removed 4 bases from V and 6 bases from J; junction bases left unmatched: 8. CDR3 in DNA: TGTGCCAGCAGTTCCCGGTGGGACAGGGGTAATGGCTACACCTTC. As protein: CASSSRWDRGNGYTF.

The chain joins TRBV29-1 to TRBJ2-5; possibly TRBD2 for D (6 bases). Deletions cut 3 bases from V and 5 bases from J, with 7 bases between. This CDR3 region has 11 residues. Germline-derived CDR1 and CDR2 are SQVTM and ANQGSEA. CDR3 region: CSVERGETQYF. In DNA, the CDR3 is TGCAGCGTTGAGCGGGGTGAGACCCAGTACTTC.

The chain couples TRBV7-3 to TRBJ1-2; 8 bases line up with TRBD1. The V and J ends lost 5 bases and 7 bases, in that order; junction bases with no gene match: 9. The CDR3 extends over 14 amino acids. Germline V lookup: CDR1 SGHTA, CDR2 FQGTGA. The DNA for the CDR3 is TGTGCCAGCAGCATGTCAGGGGGCGACTTTGGCTACACCTTC. This sequence encodes CASSMSGGDFGYTF.

The chain employs TRBV5-6 and TRBJ1-1; D uncertain. V dropped 4 bases and J dropped 4 bases, with 11 bases sitting between them. The CDR3 contains 13 residues. CDR1 is SGHDT, CDR2 YYEEEE, per germline. The CDR3 sequence: CASSRTPVTEAFF. The CDR3 region has the DNA TGTGCCAGCAGCCGTACGCCAGTCACTGAAGCTTTCTTT.

The chain joins TRBV7-3 to TRBJ2-7, with TRBD2 matching over 9 bases. With 2 bases clipped from V and 2 bases from J, the junction kept 4 bases outside the gene matches. Germline loops: CDR1 SGHTA, CDR2 FQGTGA. This CDR3 spans 15 amino acids. The CDR3 sequence is CASSLASGVPYEQYF. CDR3 DNA: TGTGCCAGCAGCTTAGCTAGCGGGGTACCCTACGAGCAGTACTTC.

The rearrangement joins TRBV7-2 to TRBJ2-3; 10 bases agree with TRBD2. V dropped 1 base and J dropped 5; count of bases not matched to a gene: 15. From germline, CDR1 is SGHTA and CDR2 FQGNSA. CDR3 length: 19 residues. The CDR3 loop is CASSLVASGRWAGGDTQYF. For the CDR3, the DNA is TGTGCCAGCAGCTTAGTGGCTAGCGGGAGATGGGCGGGGGGAGATACGCAGTATTTT.

This chain links TRBV6-5 with TRBJ1-1; D gene unclear. V lost 4 bases and J 5 bases, leaving 11 bases between the germline ends. CDR1 and CDR2 from the germline V gene are MNHEY and SVGAGI. This CDR3 region has 13 residues. The CDR3 coding sequence is TGTGCCAGCAGTTCCTACCGGGGAACTGAAGCTTTCTTT. Translating gives CASSSYRGTEAFF.

V usage is TRBV15 and J usage is TRBJ2-7; no clear D gene. The CDR3 spans 11 residues. The ends were cut back, 0 bases at V and 12 bases at J, with 9 bases in the middle. In germline, CDR1 is LNHNV, CDR2 YYDKDF (reference sequence). CDR3 loop: CATSRDSDRYF. The CDR3 coding sequence is TGTGCCACCAGCAGAGATTCCGATAGGTACTTC.

This clone is a singleton in its sample. The rearrangement uses TRBV20-1 and TRBJ2-1; TRBD2 is a possible D gene (5 bases). The CDR3 has 11 amino acids. The germline V gene has CDR1 DFQATT and CDR2 SNEGSKA (reference sequence). The CDR3, as DNA: TGCTCAGAGGCGGGCTACAATGAGCAGTTCTTC. This translates into CSEAGYNEQFF.

The CDR3 DNA reads TGCGCCAGCAGCTTGGAAAGTACTCAAGCTTTCTTT. Translation: CASSLESTQAFF. This chain connects TRBV5-1 to TRBJ1-1; D ambiguous. Between the trimmed V and J ends, which lost 0 bases and 9 bases, there was a span of 9 bases. The CDR3 contains 12 residues. Germline lookup yields CDR1 SGHRS and CDR2 YFSETQ.

The V call is TRBV27, the J call TRBJ2-2, with 8 bases aligning to TRBD1. The CDR3 spans 18 residues. V trimming: 6 bases; J trimming: 0 bases; junction bases outside the gene matches: 12. Germline CDR1 MNHEY, CDR2 SMNVEV (reference sequence). CDR3 region: CASSAGTTTGANTGELFF. The CDR3 DNA reads TGTGCCAGCAGCGCTGGAACCACGACAGGGGCGAACACCGGGGAGCTGTTTTTT.

This chain links TRBV27 with TRBJ2-7, with D perhaps matching TRBD2 (7 bases). The germline V gene encodes CDR1 MNHEY and CDR2 SMNVEV (reference sequence). Trimming stripped 4 bases from V and 2 bases from J, with 15 bases between. The length of the CDR3 is 15 residues. The CDR3 loop reads CASSWGRGTTYEQYF. The CDR3 DNA sequence: TGTGCCAGCAGTTGGGGGCGGGGGACGACCTACGAGCAGTACTTC.

The gene calls are TRBV7-2 and TRBJ1-2, with TRBD1 matching 8 bases. The V and J ends lost 4 bases and 6 bases, in that order; junction bases with no gene match: 4. Germline V gene lookup returns CDR1 SGHTA and CDR2 FQGNSA. This CDR3 comprises 13 residues. As DNA, the CDR3 is TGTGCCAGCAGCTACAAGACAGGGGATGGCTACACCTTC. Protein sequence: CASSYKTGDGYTF.

The chain couples TRBV19 to TRBJ1-2; D perhaps matches TRBD1 (5 bases). CDR3 length: 14 residues. CDR1 is LNHDA, CDR2 SQIVND, per germline (reference sequence). The ends were cut back, 3 bases at V and 2 bases at J, with 10 bases in the middle. Here the CDR3 DNA reads TGTGCCAGTAGTATGGCAGGGAGGAACTATGGCTACACCTTC. Protein product: CASSMAGRNYGYTF.

This chain links TRBV19 with TRBJ1-4; TRBD1 agrees at 7 bases. Germline CDR1 reads LNHDA; CDR2 reads SQIVND (reference sequence). The junction had 6 bases not matched to a gene; V was cut back by 7 bases and J by 7 bases. The CDR3 has 13 amino acids. This CDR3 is CASNRGPVEKLFF. CDR3 DNA: TGTGCCAGTAACAGGGGACCCGTTGAAAAACTGTTTTTT.

The count of this clone is one. The V call is TRBV7-6, the J call TRBJ2-2; D not resolved. CDR1 is SGHVS, CDR2 FNYEAQ, per germline. The CDR3 is 14 amino acids. The germline V and J ends were trimmed by 0 bases and 1 base, with 3 bases remaining between them. The CDR3 DNA sequence: TGTGCCAGCAGCTTAGCCAAGAACACCGGGGAGCTGTTTTTT. Translated, it gives CASSLAKNTGELFF.

This sequence joins TRBV18 and TRBJ2-2, with 7 positions matching TRBD1. With 5 bases clipped from V and 1 base from J, the junction kept 7 bases outside the gene matches. Germline V gene data show CDR1 as KGHSH and CDR2 as LQKENI. This CDR3 is 16 amino acids long. CDR3 amino acids: CASSFGQALNTGELFF. CDR3 nucleotide sequence: TGTGCCAGCTCATTCGGACAGGCCCTGAACACCGGGGAGCTGTTTTTT.